The count of the clone carrying this TCR beta chain is one. Trimming at V came to 3 bases and at J to 0 bases, leaving 5 bases not matched to a gene. CDR1 SGHTA and CDR2 FQGNSA come from the germline V gene. The length of the CDR3 is 16 residues. These data originate in a study of T cell changes during pregnancy in multiple sclerosis. Produced via immunoSEQ multiplex PCR; TCRdb's table is partial and in-frame only. The sample has 70,000 or so clones, 91% seen once. The V and J genes are TRBV7-2 and TRBJ2-7, with 10 bases that match TRBD2. This receptor was taken from a female donor in good health, enrolled as a control in a pregnancy study. Here the sequenced sample was peripheral blood, taken in the third trimester of pregnancy. The CDR3 region has the DNA TGTGCCAGCAGCTTCGGCGCTAGCGGGAGCTCCTACGAGCAGTACTTC. It specifies CASSFGASGSSYEQYF.